The entry below describes one T cell receptor beta chain. Its cognate antigen is unknown. The data derive from a study of cytomegalovirus exposure and HLA in healthy donors. Study details: Earlier findings included some 100 million unique TCR beta sequences obtained from 150 million to 200 million T cells. Notes on the study in general: Reports indicated that the classifier achieved high specificity and sensitivity in diagnosing cytomegalovirus status. Most TCR sequences were seen very rarely across donors, but some public TCRs occurred in many.

From germline, CDR1 is SGDLS and CDR2 YYNGEE. The CDR3 loop spans 15 amino acids. With V trimmed by 0 bases and J by 5 bases, 2 bases remained unmatched. 60 Vbeta and 13 Jbeta primers were used in PCR. Generated by immunoSEQ multiplex PCR, the TCRdb table keeps only in-frame clones and is missing some. The sample yields under 200,000 clones, 84% seen once. The chain employs TRBV9 and TRBJ2-3, with 11 positions matching TRBD2. This TCR was sampled from a young man in good health and CMV-seronegative. Sequenced: PBMCs. The CDR3 bases are TGTGCCAGCAGCGTAGTGGGGACTAGCGGAGATACGCAGTATTTT. As protein: CASSVVGTSGDTQYF.